This T cell receptor beta chain was documented in a study of blood T cell repertoires in COVID-19. Looking at the study overall: The United States, Italy and Spain were the sources of the acute and convalescent COVID-19 samples.

Sequencing used immunoSEQ multiplex PCR; TCRdb keeps in-frame clones, though not all of them. The repertoire holds a few hundred thousand clones, with less than 90% as singletons. Cohorts were determined from participant-reported clinical history. The germline CDR1 and CDR2 sequences are ENHRY and SYGVKD. This CDR3 comprises 13 residues. Trimming stripped 7 bases from V and 5 bases from J, with 14 bases between. This clone was recorded once. The rearrangement joins TRBV10-3 to TRBJ1-2, with TRBD1 as a possible D gene (6 bases). This receptor was taken from a woman between 40 and 55 years old who had recovered from COVID-19. The sequenced sample was PBMCs or T cells enriched from blood (not recorded which). CDR3 region: CAIKTGLWYGYTF. Here the CDR3 DNA reads TGTGCCATCAAGACAGGCTTATGGTATGGCTACACCTTC.